The 32 T cell receptor beta chains in this list originate from one sample, sequenced in a study of cytomegalovirus exposure and HLA in healthy donors. PCR used 60 Vbeta primers and 13 Jbeta primers. Data came from immunoSEQ multiplex PCR; TCRdb stores just in-frame clones and leaves some out. The table counts some 33,000 clones; 4.5% to 6% lies in the top ten. Sequenced input: PBMCs. These receptors were obtained from a female donor in good health and CMV-seronegative.

The chain links TRBV7-3 to TRBJ1-1; no clear D. Trimming cost V 5 bases and J 0 bases, with 19 bases left between them. CDR3 length: 17 residues. Per the germline V gene, CDR1 is SGHTA and CDR2 is FQGTGA. The CDR3 coding sequence is TGTGCCAGCAGCCCCTCAGGACTGAAGCCTGTGAACACTGAAGCTTTCTTT. It encodes CASSPSGLKPVNTEAFF.

The chain carries TRBV9 and TRBJ2-6, with D maybe TRBD1 (5 bases). Germline-derived CDR1 and CDR2 are SGDLS and YYNGEE. The CDR3 is 16 amino acids. Trimming stripped 3 bases from V and 0 bases from J, with 10 bases between. This CDR3 reads CASSEGRSSGANVLTF. The CDR3 nucleotides read TGTGCCAGCAGCGAGGGGCGGAGCTCTGGGGCCAACGTCCTGACTTTC.

This sequence joins TRBV6-6 and TRBJ1-4; D is unresolved. V was pared by 5 bases and J by 5 bases, with 9 bases between. The CDR3 length is 13 residues. Germline CDR1 reads MNHNY; CDR2 reads SVGAGI (reference sequence). CDR3 nucleotides: TGTGCCAGCAGTAACACAGAAAATGAAAAACTGTTTTTT. Its translation: CASSNTENEKLFF.

This clone is deemed medium-sized by its frequency. This rearrangement joins TRBV19 to TRBJ1-4; the match to TRBD1 covers 7 bases. Trimming removed 6 bases from V and 5 bases from J; junction bases left unmatched: 6. The CDR3 is 14 residues long. Germline-derived CDR1 and CDR2 are LNHDA and SQIVND (reference sequence). In nucleotides, the CDR3 is TGTGCCAGTAGACCGGGACAGAAGAATGAAAAACTGTTTTTT. This gives the protein CASRPGQKNEKLFF.

V usage is TRBV7-6 and J usage is TRBJ1-5, with 9 positions matching TRBD1. The CDR3 totals 15 residues. V trimming: 2 bases; J trimming: 6 bases; junction bases outside the gene matches: 5. The germline V gene has CDR1 SGHVS and CDR2 FNYEAQ. CDR3 DNA: TGTGCCAGCAGCTTAAGGACAGGGGCGATTCAGCCCCAGCATTTT. Its translation is CASSLRTGAIQPQHF.

V gene TRBV5-4 combines with J gene TRBJ2-3; 12 nucleotides agree with TRBD2. The germline V gene has CDR1 SGHNT and CDR2 YYREEE (reference sequence). J lost 0 bases, V lost 0 bases, and 5 bases had no gene match. The CDR3 runs to 18 residues. The CDR3 DNA sequence: TGTGCCAGCAGCTTGGGACTAGCGGGGGATCGCAGCACAGATACGCAGTATTTT. Amino acid sequence: CASSLGLAGDRSTDTQYF.

V and J are TRBV11-2 and TRBJ2-7; 9 bases agree with TRBD1. The V gene end was trimmed by 5 bases and the J gene end by 0 bases; junction bases not matched to a gene: 5. Looked up from germline, CDR1 is SGHAT and CDR2 is FQNNGV. The CDR3 is 15 residues long. In nucleotides, the CDR3 is TGTGCCAGCAGCCCCGACAGGGGGGACTCCTACGAGCAGTACTTC. Residues: CASSPDRGDSYEQYF.

This chain joins TRBV7-2 and TRBJ2-5; no firm D call. The CDR3 has 14 amino acids. Trimming took 4 bases from V and 4 from J, leaving 13 bases between them. The germline V gene encodes CDR1 SGHTA and CDR2 FQGNSA. The DNA of the CDR3 is TGTGCCAGCAGCTCGTCTAGTGTGCGAGAGACCCAGTACTTC. Its translation: CASSSSSVRETQYF.

The chain joins TRBV4-2 to TRBJ1-2, with TRBD1 matching over 7 bases. Losses at the gene ends were 5 bases for V and 0 bases for J; bases not matched to a gene: 3. The CDR3 loop spans 14 amino acids. Germline V gene sequence: CDR1 LGHNA, CDR2 YNFKEQ. The CDR3 bases are TGTGCCAGCAGCAGACAGGGCGCTAACTATGGCTACACCTTC. The encoded protein is CASSRQGANYGYTF.

The genes are TRBV5-1 and TRBJ2-5; 7 bases fit TRBD1. The germline V gene has CDR1 SGHRS and CDR2 YFSETQ. V was clipped by 1 base and J by 2 bases; unmatched bases: 5. The CDR3 has 15 amino acids. CDR3 loop: CASSLLGTEQETQYF. CDR3 nucleotides: TGCGCCAGCAGCTTGCTCGGGACAGAACAAGAGACCCAGTACTTC.

The chain employs TRBV19 and TRBJ1-4; TRBD1 matches at 7 bases. CDR1 is LNHDA and CDR2 is SQIVND in the germline V gene (reference sequence). V lost 1 base to trimming and J lost 5 bases; unmatched junction nucleotides: 1. The CDR3 consists of 14 residues. This CDR3 is CASSIGGGNEKLFF. The CDR3 DNA reads TGTGCCAGTAGTATAGGAGGGGGCAATGAAAAACTGTTTTTT.

The chain uses TRBV7-8 and TRBJ1-5, with 10 bases lining up with TRBD1. V dropped 5 bases and J dropped 0; count of bases not matched to a gene: 10. The CDR3 has 18 amino acids. Germline V gene data show CDR1 as SGHVS and CDR2 as FQNEAQ. The CDR3 region is CASSGKRGQGVSNQPQHF. The DNA of the CDR3 is TGTGCCAGCAGCGGGAAACGAGGACAGGGGGTTAGCAATCAGCCCCAGCATTTT.

CDR3 loop: CASSPGTALYEQYF. In DNA form, the CDR3 reads TGTGCCAGCAGCCCCGGGACAGCCCTCTACGAGCAGTACTTC. This chain uses TRBV7-9 with TRBJ2-7; the match to TRBD1 covers 7 bases. This CDR3 region has 14 residues. With 5 bases clipped from V and 3 bases from J, the junction kept 7 bases outside the gene matches. From germline, CDR1 is SEHNR and CDR2 FQNEAQ (reference sequence).

This rearrangement joins TRBV11-2 to TRBJ2-1; TRBD2 matches at 10 bases. V trimming: 4 bases; J trimming: 7 bases; junction bases outside the gene matches: 7. CDR1 SGHAT and CDR2 FQNNGV come from the germline V gene. This CDR3 is 15 amino acids long. CDR3 region: CASSYELAGANEQFF. The CDR3 DNA follows: TGTGCCAGCAGCTATGAGCTAGCGGGGGCGAATGAGCAGTTCTTC.

The rearrangement joins TRBV4-1 to TRBJ2-5, with D tentatively TRBD2 (5 bases). The V end was cut by 5 bases, the J end by 1 base, with 8 bases between. CDR3 size: 13 residues. Germline V gene data show CDR1 as MGHRA and CDR2 as YSYEKL. CDR3: CASSKAVQETQYF. CDR3 bases: TGCGCCAGCAGCAAAGCGGTCCAAGAGACCCAGTACTTC.

The rearrangement links TRBV6-5 to TRBJ1-6, with D tentatively TRBD1 (5 bases). The CDR3 consists of 15 residues. V gave up 7 bases and J gave up 4 bases, with 14 bases separating them. Germline V gives CDR1 MNHEY, CDR2 SVGAGI. CDR3 nucleotide sequence: TGTGCCAGCAACTCGGGGGGGTTGTATAATTCACCCCTCCACTTT. Translating it yields CASNSGGLYNSPLHF.

The CDR3: CSVTWTSRYEQYF. The CDR3 bases are TGCAGCGTAACTTGGACTAGTCGATACGAGCAGTACTTC. The J gene is TRBJ2-7, the V gene TRBV29-1; TRBD2 matches 7 bases. Germline CDR1 SQVTM, CDR2 ANQGSEA. V lost 6 bases and J lost 4; bases outside the gene matches: 9. The CDR3 runs to 13 residues.

J is TRBJ1-6 and V is TRBV4-3; D call uncertain. Germline-derived CDR1 and CDR2 are LGHNA and YSLEER. CDR3 length equals 15 residues. Trimming cost V 5 bases and J 10 bases, with 18 bases left between them. The CDR3, as DNA: TGCGCCAGCAGCAACCAGGTCCTTCGGGAGTCACCCCTCCACTTT. This codes for CASSNQVLRESPLHF.

The gene calls are TRBV19 and TRBJ2-7; 12 positions agree with TRBD1. The germline CDR1 and CDR2 sequences are LNHDA and SQIVND (reference sequence). The V and J ends lost 4 bases and 3 bases, in that order; junction bases with no gene match: 4. The CDR3 consists of 15 residues. CDR3 bases: TGTGCCAGTAGTACGGGGACAGGGGGCGGCTACGAGCAGTACTTC. Encoded protein: CASSTGTGGGYEQYF.

V gene TRBV5-3 combines with J gene TRBJ1-1; 7 bases map to TRBD1. TRBV5-3 belongs to the ORF category, with a function that is uncertain. The J segment lost 5 bases and the V segment lost 4 bases, leaving 11 bases of the junction unmatched. This CDR3 contains 15 residues. CDR3 loop: CARSPVPSGGTEAFF. The CDR3 DNA sequence: TGTGCCAGAAGCCCCGTTCCCTCAGGGGGGACTGAAGCTTTCTTT.

In DNA, the CDR3 is TGTGCCAGCAGTTTCCAGGGAGGGAACTATGGCTACACCTTC. Amino acid sequence: CASSFQGGNYGYTF. The chain links TRBV27 to TRBJ1-2, with D possibly matching TRBD1 (5 bases). The CDR3 has 14 residues. Deletions cut 3 bases from V and 2 bases from J, with 10 bases between. Per germline, CDR1 MNHEY and CDR2 SMNVEV (reference sequence).

The rearrangement joins TRBV5-6 to TRBJ2-5, with TRBD2 matching 8 bases. Per germline, CDR1 SGHDT and CDR2 YYEEEE. The CDR3 covers 18 residues. V was pared by 3 bases and J by 0 bases, with 13 bases of the junction left unmatched. CDR3 sequence reads: CASSSRIAHGGDQETQYF. In DNA, the CDR3 is TGTGCCAGCAGCTCCCGGATCGCCCACGGGGGGGACCAAGAGACCCAGTACTTC.

V and J are TRBV2 and TRBJ1-2; 9 bases match TRBD1. The length of the CDR3 is 14 residues. J gave up 8 bases and V 9 bases, and 13 bases lay outside the gene matches. Germline CDR1 and CDR2: SNHLY and FYNNEI. The CDR3 loop is CASQPGQGPGGYTF. CDR3 DNA: TGTGCCAGTCAACCGGGACAGGGACCGGGGGGCTACACCTTC.

The rearrangement uses TRBV2 and TRBJ2-3; 7 nucleotides agree with TRBD1. Trimming cost V 6 bases and J 6 bases; bases outside gene matches: 12. The CDR3 is 15 residues long. Germline values: CDR1 SNHLY, CDR2 FYNNEI. Written as DNA, the CDR3 is TGTGCCAGCAGCCTAGTTGAGGGGGCTTCGGATACGCAGTATTTT. Its translation: CASSLVEGASDTQYF.

This rearrangement joins TRBV11-2 to TRBJ1-1, with D uncertain. V dropped 4 bases and J dropped 5 bases, with 11 bases sitting between them. The CDR3 has 13 residues. The germline V gene encodes CDR1 SGHAT and CDR2 FQNNGV. The CDR3 DNA reads TGTGCCAGCAGCTATAGGACGGGGACTGAAGCTTTCTTT. Translation gives CASSYRTGTEAFF.

The chain is built from TRBV7-3 and TRBJ1-6, with D tentatively TRBD1 (5 bases). CDR1 SGHTA and CDR2 FQGTGA come from the germline V gene. V was trimmed by 1 base and J by 6 bases, leaving 10 bases between them. The CDR3 runs 15 residues. CDR3 loop: CASSLSPGPNSPLHF. As DNA, the CDR3 is TGTGCCAGCAGCTTAAGTCCAGGGCCTAATTCACCCCTCCACTTT.

The rearrangement uses TRBV6-1 and TRBJ1-5; D call uncertain. V lost 7 bases and J lost 0, with 13 bases in between. The CDR3 is 15 amino acids. The germline V gene encodes CDR1 MNHNS and CDR2 SASEGT. CDR3 in DNA: TGTGCCAGCAATCTACAGCCGTATAGCAATCAGCCCCAGCATTTT. This gives the protein CASNLQPYSNQPQHF.

For this clone: Other DNA sequences in this sample translate to the same CDR3. The rearrangement joins TRBV6-6 to TRBJ2-3, with D possibly matching TRBD2 (5 bases). The CDR3 runs 16 residues. Germline assignment: CDR1 MNHNY and CDR2 SVGAGI (reference sequence). Trimming took off 0 bases at V and 0 bases at J, with 10 bases between the two ends. The CDR3 region is CASSYSGLASTDTQYF. CDR3 DNA sequence: TGTGCCAGCAGTTACTCAGGGCTAGCTAGCACAGATACGCAGTATTTT.

The rearrangement joins TRBV5-1 to TRBJ2-1; 10 bases map to TRBD1. Trimming cost V 6 bases and J 4 bases; bases outside gene matches: 4. Germline CDR1 SGHRS, CDR2 YFSETQ. This CDR3 is 14 amino acids long. CDR3: CASKPGQGYNEQFF. In DNA, the CDR3 is TGCGCCAGCAAACCGGGACAGGGGTACAATGAGCAGTTCTTC.

The rearrangement links TRBV29-1 to TRBJ2-7; a possible D gene is TRBD1 (6 bases). V was shortened by 6 bases and J by 2 bases, with 17 bases between the two germline ends. The CDR3 is 14 residues long. Germline CDR1 reads SQVTM; CDR2 reads ANQGSEA. The CDR3 is CSVPIGRGAYEQYF. The CDR3 DNA reads as TGCAGCGTCCCTATAGGCAGGGGAGCCTACGAGCAGTACTTC.

This chain uses TRBV6-1 with TRBJ2-1, with TRBD1 matching over 7 bases. The CDR3 covers 15 residues. Trimming removed 5 bases from V and 9 bases from J; junction bases left unmatched: 13. Germline V CDR1 and CDR2: MNHNS, SASEGT. Written as DNA, the CDR3 is TGTGCCAGCAGTCCCCCAAGAGGGACAGCCAGTGAGCAGTTCTTC. This translates into CASSPPRGTASEQFF.

The J gene is TRBJ1-6, the V gene TRBV11-2, with TRBD1 identical over 9 bases. This CDR3 has 15 residues. Germline CDR1 and CDR2: SGHAT and FQNNGV. V lost 1 base to trimming and J lost 7 bases; unmatched junction nucleotides: 2. CDR3 coding DNA: TGTGCCAGCAGCTTAGTTGGACAGGGGAATTCACCCCTCCACTTT. Its translation is CASSLVGQGNSPLHF.